The T cell receptor (beta chain) under discussion was sequenced for a study of cytomegalovirus exposure and HLA in healthy donors. Points from the study as a whole: Being indistinguishable, some V segments were excluded, TRBV6-2 and TRBV6-3 among them. The dataset shows that most TCR sequences were rare, while some public TCRs occurred in many donors. Specificity for CMV antigens was confirmed in vitro for three of the CMV-associated chains.

The CDR3 spans 15 residues. Germline V gene sequence: CDR1 SGHKS, CDR2 YYEKEE (reference sequence). 60 Vbeta and 13 Jbeta primers were used in PCR. In the original analysis: Roughly 12 million of 65 million to 95 million unique TCR beta chains were shared, per a later count. Profiled with immunoSEQ multiplex PCR; TCRdb holds only in-frame clones, not every one. Clone size and V and J calls were adopted from that table, with D and trimming inferred from the DNA. The table records about 160,000 clones, around 76% of them present only once. A remark on this clone: Its specificity is not known. Its ends do not fully match the called genes, so a read error is possible.

This TCR derives from a female donor in good health and CMV-seronegative. This rearrangement joins TRBV5-5 to TRBJ2-2; TRBD1 matches 9 bases. The material sequenced was PBMCs. The CDR3 bases are TGTGCCAGCAGCCAAGGGACAGGGAACCCCGGGGAGCTGTTTTTT. Protein product: CASSQGTGNPGELFF. The whole variable domain, filled in from reference TRBV5-5 and TRBJ2-2, reads DAGVTQSPTHLIKTRGQQVTLRCSPISGHKSVSWYQQVLGQGPQFIFQYYEKEERGRGNFPDRFSARQFPNYSSELNVNALLLGDSALYLCASSQGTGNPGELFFGEGSRLTVL.